The 22 T cell receptor beta chains below come from one sample, sequenced in a study of cytomegalovirus exposure and HLA in healthy donors. PCR used 60 Vbeta primers and 13 Jbeta primers. The protocol was immunoSEQ multiplex PCR, while the TCRdb copy is restricted to in-frame clones and leaves out a portion. The sample has 100,000 to 150,000 clones, 70% to 75% seen once. Sequenced: PBMCs. Receptors were obtained from a male donor in good health and CMV-seronegative.

The CDR3 DNA sequence: TGTGCCAGCAGCACCACAGACTCCTACGAGCAGTACTTC. Its protein product is CASSTTDSYEQYF. V usage is TRBV28 and J usage is TRBJ2-7; unclear D gene. The CDR3 consists of 13 residues. Germline CDR1 reads MDHEN; CDR2 reads SYDVKM. Trimming pared 6 bases from V and 0 bases from J, leaving 9 bases between.

The rearrangement joins TRBV28 to TRBJ1-1, with D possibly matching TRBD1 (5 bases). CDR1 is MDHEN and CDR2 is SYDVKM in the germline V gene. The CDR3 runs 12 residues. Deletions cut 2 bases from V and 11 bases from J, with 12 bases between. CDR3 amino acids: CASSLRQGRAFF. CDR3 DNA: TGTGCCAGCAGTTTACGGCAGGGTAGGGCTTTCTTT.

The chain uses TRBV4-1 and TRBJ2-1; 8 bases agree with TRBD2. Germline CDR1 and CDR2: MGHRA and YSYEKL. The length of the CDR3 is 17 residues. J was trimmed by 2 bases and V by 4 bases; bases with no gene match: 10. For the CDR3, the DNA is TGCGCCAGCAGCCGGGGGGGACTAGTTCAACCCTACAATGAGCAGTTCTTC. It encodes CASSRGGLVQPYNEQFF.

The chain joins TRBV28 to TRBJ1-4, with D possibly matching TRBD1 (5 bases). Germline V gene data show CDR1 as MDHEN and CDR2 as SYDVKM. V lost 3 bases and J lost 8, with 13 bases in between. The CDR3 covers 14 residues. CDR3 nucleotides: TGTGCCAGCAGTTTGGCGGGGGTAGGGGAAAAACTGTTTTTT. Amino acids: CASSLAGVGEKLFF.

V usage is TRBV4-3 and J usage is TRBJ1-6; no clear D. The CDR3 is 18 residues long. V was clipped by 0 bases and J by 0 bases, with 12 bases between them. CDR1 and CDR2 (germline): LGHNA, YSLEER. Written as DNA, the CDR3 is TGCGCCAGCAGCCAAGATGAATCGAGGAGCTCCTATAATTCACCCCTCCACTTT. It translates to CASSQDESRSSYNSPLHF.

The J gene is TRBJ1-2, the V gene TRBV11-2; 7 nucleotides line up with TRBD1. Germline lookup yields CDR1 SGHAT and CDR2 FQNNGV. This CDR3 has 15 amino acids. The V segment lost 4 bases and the J segment 0 bases; nucleotides outside the gene matches: 5. In nucleotides, the CDR3 is TGTGCCAGCAGCTCCTACAGGGGACCTAACTATGGCTACACCTTC. This sequence encodes CASSSYRGPNYGYTF.

A remark on this clone: The germline gene is not matched at one end of the junction; a read error may be the cause. V usage is TRBV29-1 and J usage is TRBJ1-1; D call uncertain. Per the germline V gene, CDR1 is SQVTM and CDR2 is ANQGSEA. The CDR3 is 12 residues long. CDR3 in DNA: TGCAGCGTTGAAAGATTAAACAGTGAAGCTTTCTTT. Residues: CSVERLNSEAFF.

The chain carries TRBV6-5 and TRBJ1-2; TRBD1 might be the D (6 bases). Trimming left V 0 bases short and J 4 bases short, with 9 bases between. Per the germline V gene, CDR1 is MNHEY and CDR2 is SVGAGI. The CDR3 is made up of 14 amino acids. The CDR3 region has the DNA TGTGCCAGCAGTTACTCACAGGGCAGCTATGGCTACACCTTC. This encodes CASSYSQGSYGYTF.

The CDR3 is CASSNAGTSGSYEQYF. The CDR3 DNA follows: TGTGCCAGCAGCAACGCCGGGACTAGCGGCTCCTACGAGCAGTACTTC. This sequence joins TRBV7-8 and TRBJ2-7; 11 bases line up with TRBD2. This CDR3 spans 16 amino acids. CDR1 and CDR2 from the germline V gene are SGHVS and FQNEAQ. V lost 5 bases, J lost 0 bases, and 6 bases stayed unmatched.

The chain uses TRBV18 and TRBJ2-2, with TRBD1 identical over 11 bases. Trimming cost V 3 bases and J 6 bases; bases outside gene matches: 6. The V gene's germline CDR1 is KGHSH and CDR2 LQKENI. This CDR3 is built from 16 residues. Written as DNA, the CDR3 is TGTGCCAGCTCACCGCCGCGGACAGGGGGCCCCGGGGAGCTGTTTTTT. The encoded protein is CASSPPRTGGPGELFF.

V and J are TRBV7-6 and TRBJ2-5; TRBD2 might be the D (5 bases). The end of the DNA aligns better with TRBJ2-7, so the J call may be wrong. Looked up from germline, CDR1 is SGHVS and CDR2 is FNYEAQ. The CDR3 has 16 amino acids. The CDR3 region is CASSLGPPTGVYEQYF. The DNA of the CDR3 is TGTGCCAGCAGCTTAGGTCCGCCGACCGGGGTCTACGAGCAGTACTTC.

This sequence joins TRBV29-1 and TRBJ1-1; 7 bases match TRBD1. Per germline, CDR1 SQVTM and CDR2 ANQGSEA. This CDR3 has 14 amino acids. V lost 7 bases and J lost 5; bases outside the gene matches: 13. CDR3 region: CSAEGGSGMTEAFF. The DNA of the CDR3 is TGCAGCGCCGAAGGGGGCTCCGGGATGACTGAAGCTTTCTTT.

The gene calls are TRBV5-4 and TRBJ2-7, with 8 nucleotides matching TRBD2. The CDR3 sequence is 14 residues long. In germline, CDR1 is SGHNT, CDR2 YYREEE (reference sequence). The V and J ends lost 1 base and 7 bases, in that order; junction bases with no gene match: 7. CDR3 bases: TGTGCCAGCAGCTTGCTTAGCGGGGAGGGGGAGCAGTACTTC. Translating it yields CASSLLSGEGEQYF.

This sequence joins TRBV6-6 and TRBJ1-3, with 7 bases fitting TRBD1. The length of the CDR3 is 13 residues. In germline, CDR1 is MNHNY, CDR2 SVGAGI (reference sequence). The trim removed 5 bases at V and 6 bases at J, leaving 4 bases unmatched. For the CDR3, the DNA is TGTGCCAGCAGTCCCGACAGGGTAAACACCATATATTTT. This codes for CASSPDRVNTIYF.

Regarding this clone: An end of the junction differs from the germline gene, which may be a read error. V usage is TRBV7-9 and J usage is TRBJ2-1; 9 nucleotides line up with TRBD2. Germline CDR1 and CDR2: SEHNR and FQNEAQ (reference sequence). There are 15 residues in the CDR3. In nucleotides, the CDR3 is TGTTCCAGCAGCTTTAGCGGGAGCTCCTACAATGAGCAGTTCTTC. Protein sequence: CSSSFSGSSYNEQFF.

This sequence joins TRBV13 and TRBJ2-7, with 11 bases identical to TRBD1. The CDR3 has 16 amino acids. The V gene's germline CDR1 is PRHDT and CDR2 FYEKMQ (reference sequence). With V trimmed by 5 bases and J by 5 bases, 11 bases remained unmatched. In DNA, the CDR3 is TGTGCCAGCAGCAGGGCCGGGACAGGGGGTTTAGACGAGCAGTACTTC. Translated: CASSRAGTGGLDEQYF. The variable domain in full, with the rest retrieved from reference TRBV13 and TRBJ2-7, is AAGVIQSPRHLIKEKRETATLKCYPIPRHDTVYWYQQGPGQDPQFLISFYEKMQSDKGSIPDRFSAQQFSDYHSELNMSSLELGDSALYFCASSRAGTGGLDEQYFGPGTRLTVT.

The chain has TRBV7-6 and TRBJ2-7, with TRBD1 matching 8 bases. CDR3 length equals 14 residues. V gave up 2 bases and J gave up 2 bases; unmatched junction bases: 2. Germline loops: CDR1 SGHVS, CDR2 FNYEAQ. In DNA, the CDR3 is TGTGCCAGCAGCTTACAACAGGGGGCCTACGAGCAGTACTTC. It translates to CASSLQQGAYEQYF.

This clone was recorded a few times. The chain carries TRBV7-2 and TRBJ1-1; tentative D call: TRBD1 (5 bases). Germline lookup yields CDR1 SGHTA and CDR2 FQGNSA. Trimming removed 3 bases at V and 4 bases at J, with 18 bases between. This CDR3 spans 16 amino acids. The CDR3 sequence: CASSFGAGRLGTEAFF. The CDR3 nucleotides are TGTGCCAGCAGCTTCGGGGCAGGGAGGTTAGGCACTGAAGCTTTCTTT.

This chain links TRBV5-8 with TRBJ2-7; possible D gene TRBD1, 5 bases. The CDR3 has 15 residues. The germline V gene has CDR1 SGHTS and CDR2 YDEGEE. V shed 3 bases and J shed 0 bases, with 13 bases lying between them. The CDR3 spells CASSSLTGPSYEQYF. CDR3 nucleotides: TGTGCCAGCAGCTCCCTAACAGGACCCTCCTACGAGCAGTACTTC. Together with reference TRBV5-8 and TRBJ2-7, the CDR3 gives the full variable domain: EAGVTQSPTHLIKTRGQQATLRCSPISGHTSVYWYQQALGLGLQFLLWYDEGEERNRGNFPPRFSGRQFPNYSSELNVNALELEDSALYLCASSSLTGPSYEQYFGPGTRLTVT.

As regards this clone: The germline gene is not matched at one end of the junction; a read error may be the cause. The V gene is TRBV5-4, the J gene TRBJ1-5; 7 bases align to TRBD1. The CDR3 is made up of 15 amino acids. The germline V gene encodes CDR1 SGHNT and CDR2 YYREEE (reference sequence). CDR3 in DNA: TGTGCCAGCAGTTTGGACAGGACTAGAAATCAGCCCCAGCATTTT. It encodes CASSLDRTRNQPQHF.

The table lists this clone with a few counts. The chain uses TRBV28 and TRBJ1-1; D unclear. This CDR3 spans 14 amino acids. CDR1 is MDHEN, CDR2 SYDVKM, per germline. V dropped 5 bases and J dropped 1 base, with 11 bases sitting between them. The CDR3 loop is CASSRLDENTEAFF. DNA for the CDR3: TGTGCCAGCAGTCGGCTAGACGAGAACACTGAAGCTTTCTTT.

The V call is TRBV28, the J call TRBJ2-4, with unresolved D. Germline-derived CDR1 and CDR2 are MDHEN and SYDVKM. Trimming shortened V by 6 bases and J by 7 bases, and 16 bases separated the two germline ends. The CDR3 sequence is 14 residues long. The CDR3: CASRPGRMVNIQYF. The CDR3 nucleotides are TGTGCCAGCAGGCCCGGCAGGATGGTCAACATTCAGTACTTC.